Following are 18 T cell receptor beta chains from one sample sequenced in a study of shared clonotypes between healthy human individuals. CD8 cells regarded as naive lacked CD45RO, were positively chosen for CCR7, and omitted terminally differentiated effector memory CD45RA+ cells. The table came from immunoSEQ multiplex PCR; TCRdb's copy has only in-frame clones and leaves some out. Seen here are some 2 million clones, about 95% observed once, and the top ten hold about 1.1%. Specimen: naive CD8+ T cells sorted from blood. Source of these receptors: a man between 18 and 29 years old in good health.

The chain links TRBV4-3 to TRBJ2-1; D call uncertain. Trimming stripped 10 bases from V and 5 bases from J, with 21 bases between. Germline V lookup: CDR1 LGHNA, CDR2 YSLEER. This CDR3 has 15 residues. CDR3 DNA sequence: TGCGCCACCGAACCCCATTTTGGGTCTGACAATGAGCAGTTCTTC. Translating it yields CATEPHFGSDNEQFF.

The V call is TRBV7-9, the J call TRBJ1-1; D is unclear. Trimming removed 2 bases at V and 0 bases at J, with 10 bases between. CDR1 is SEHNR, CDR2 FQNEAQ, per germline (reference sequence). The length of the CDR3 is 15 residues. The CDR3 sequence: CASSLISGVNTEAFF. The CDR3 coding sequence is TGTGCCAGCAGCTTAATCTCCGGGGTGAACACTGAAGCTTTCTTT.

The rearrangement joins TRBV7-2 to TRBJ2-7; 7 bases agree with TRBD1. The CDR3 runs to 17 residues. The germline V gene encodes CDR1 SGHTA and CDR2 FQGNSA. V was clipped by 1 base and J by 3 bases; unmatched bases: 12. The CDR3 here is CASSLVVRTGENYEQYF. The CDR3 DNA is TGTGCCAGCAGCTTAGTCGTCAGAACAGGGGAAAACTACGAGCAGTACTTC.

In regard to this clone: Additional DNA sequences in this sample encode the identical CDR3. This chain links TRBV6-4 with TRBJ2-3, with 7 bases lining up with TRBD1. Trimming cost V 2 bases and J 5 bases; bases outside gene matches: 4. This CDR3 comprises 14 residues. CDR1 MRHNA and CDR2 SNTAGT come from the germline V gene. CDR3 region: CASSDRGLEDTQYF. The CDR3 DNA is TGTGCCAGCAGTGACAGGGGGCTTGAAGATACGCAGTATTTT.

V is TRBV19 and J is TRBJ1-5; the D gene is possibly TRBD1 (5 bases). Trimming stripped 5 bases from V and 6 bases from J, with 17 bases between. CDR3 length: 15 residues. Germline values: CDR1 LNHDA, CDR2 SQIVND (reference sequence). CDR3 region: CASSSWDGLSQPQHF. The CDR3 region has the DNA TGTGCCAGTAGTTCCTGGGACGGGCTTAGTCAGCCCCAGCATTTT.

This chain uses TRBV7-2 with TRBJ1-1; D is ambiguous. V was clipped by 5 bases and J by 1 base, with 17 bases between them. The CDR3 spans 16 residues. Per germline, CDR1 SGHTA and CDR2 FQGNSA. For the CDR3, the DNA is TGTGCCAGCAGCCCGGACGGCGGCAATGGGAACACTGAAGCTTTCTTT. Amino acid sequence: CASSPDGGNGNTEAFF. Complete variable domain (other parts from reference TRBV7-2 and TRBJ1-1): GAGVSQSPSNKVTEKGKDVELRCDPISGHTALYWYRQSLGQGLEFLIYFQGNSAPDKSGLPSDRFSAERTGGSVSTLTIQRTQQEDSAVYLCASSPDGGNGNTEAFFGQGTRLTVV.

The chain employs TRBV27 and TRBJ2-1; perhaps TRBD1 as D (5 bases). CDR3 size: 15 residues. Looked up from germline, CDR1 is MNHEY and CDR2 is SMNVEV (reference sequence). V gave up 6 bases and J gave up 8 bases, with 20 bases separating them. The CDR3 region has the DNA TGTGCCAGCAGCCCTCGGACAAGGGCCCTCGATGAGCAGTTCTTC. It encodes CASSPRTRALDEQFF.

In DNA form, the CDR3 reads TGCGCCAGCAGTCAATCCCCCGGACCCGCGAGAGGTCAGCCCCAGCATTTT. It translates to CASSQSPGPARGQPQHF. The V call is TRBV23-1, the J call TRBJ1-5; no clear D gene. TRBV23-1 is identified as an open reading frame with a role that is uncertain. The CDR3 has 17 residues. Trimming took 0 bases from V and 6 from J, leaving 18 bases between them.

The chain joins TRBV30 to TRBJ2-1, with D unresolved. The CDR3 is made up of 16 amino acids. Germline V lookup: CDR1 GTSNPN, CDR2 SVGIG (reference sequence). V was shortened by 0 bases and J by 0 bases, with 12 bases between the two germline ends. In DNA form, the CDR3 reads TGTGCCTGGAGTGTACTCCCGCTAAGCTCCTACAATGAGCAGTTCTTC. It yields the protein CAWSVLPLSSYNEQFF.

Of note for this clone: At the DNA level, this CDR3 is encoded by other sequences in the same sample as well. The CDR3 coding sequence is TGTGCCAGCAGTTTACGGGGGTTGAACACTGAAGCTTTCTTT. This translates into CASSLRGLNTEAFF. The chain links TRBV28 to TRBJ1-1, with D tentatively TRBD1 (5 bases). V lost 2 bases and J 0 bases, leaving 7 bases between the germline ends. CDR1 and CDR2 (germline): MDHEN, SYDVKM. The CDR3 length is 14 residues.

V and J are TRBV2 and TRBJ2-5; D gene unclear. V was clipped by 5 bases and J by 4 bases, with 14 bases between them. Germline loops: CDR1 SNHLY, CDR2 FYNNEI. The CDR3 consists of 14 residues. The CDR3 DNA follows: TGTGCCAGCAGTTGGACCTCCGACGGAGAGACCCAGTACTTC. Amino acids: CASSWTSDGETQYF.

The chain combines TRBV5-1 with TRBJ1-5, with D possibly TRBD1 on 5 matching bases. V was clipped by 1 base and J by 3 bases, with 11 bases between them. Germline loops: CDR1 SGHRS, CDR2 YFSETQ. The CDR3 consists of 15 residues. CDR3 DNA sequence: TGCGCCAGCAGCTTGTCAGGGTTGGTCAATCAGCCCCAGCATTTT. Translated: CASSLSGLVNQPQHF.

The DNA for the CDR3 is TGTGCCATCAGTGAGGCTGCGGGGAACACCGGGGAGCTGTTTTTT. Its translation: CAISEAAGNTGELFF. V gene TRBV10-3 combines with J gene TRBJ2-2, with D possibly TRBD2 on 5 matching bases. V lost 2 bases and J lost 1, with 8 bases in between. Germline lookup yields CDR1 ENHRY and CDR2 SYGVKD. CDR3 size: 15 residues.

V gene TRBV6-1 combines with J gene TRBJ2-1; weak D call: TRBD2 (6 bases). V was clipped by 0 bases and J by 8 bases, with 17 bases between them. Germline V lookup: CDR1 MNHNS, CDR2 SASEGT. The CDR3 consists of 16 residues. CDR3 in amino acids: CASSEASEGVRYEQFF. The CDR3 nucleotides are TGTGCCAGCAGTGAAGCCTCGGAGGGAGTCAGATATGAGCAGTTCTTC.

The chain has TRBV5-1 and TRBJ2-1; D unclear. Germline assignment: CDR1 SGHRS and CDR2 YFSETQ. V lost 0 bases and J 6 bases, leaving 7 bases between the germline ends. This CDR3 contains 13 residues. DNA for the CDR3: TGCGCCAGCAGCTTGGGGCGCAGCAATGAGCAGTTCTTC. Translation gives CASSLGRSNEQFF.

This clone came up a few times. This same CDR3 is encoded by further DNA sequences in the sample. The chain uses TRBV7-9 and TRBJ2-2; no definite D call. Deletions cut 3 bases from V and 3 bases from J, with 2 bases between. Germline-derived CDR1 and CDR2 are SEHNR and FQNEAQ (reference sequence). The CDR3 has 12 residues. The CDR3 bases are TGTGCCAGCAGCTTGGACACCGGGGAGCTGTTTTTT. Translated, it gives CASSLDTGELFF.

CDR3 coding DNA: TGTGCCAGCAGCATCCGGGACGGGAACACTGAAGCTTTCTTT. Translation: CASSIRDGNTEAFF. V usage is TRBV5-4 and J usage is TRBJ1-1; maybe TRBD1 (5 bases). The CDR3 extends over 14 amino acids. Germline V gene sequence: CDR1 SGHNT, CDR2 YYREEE (reference sequence). Trimming cost V 4 bases and J 1 base, with 11 bases left between them.

Concerning this clone: The identical CDR3 is also encoded by other nucleotide sequences in the sample. The chain recombines TRBV27 with TRBJ1-2; possible D gene TRBD1, 5 bases. Germline V gene sequence: CDR1 MNHEY, CDR2 SMNVEV (reference sequence). CDR3 length equals 13 residues. Deletions cut 5 bases from V and 0 bases from J, with 7 bases between. CDR3 residues: CASSPGANYGYTF. CDR3 sequence (DNA): TGTGCCAGCAGTCCGGGGGCTAACTATGGCTACACCTTC.